The 13 T cell receptor beta chains presented below share a single source sample, sequenced in a study of blood T cell repertoires in COVID-19. Clones were sequenced by immunoSEQ multiplex PCR, and TCRdb holds only the in-frame ones, with some missing. Here the sample spans about 140,000 clones, around 90% being singletons. The material sequenced was peripheral blood. Receptors originate from a woman in her sixties or seventies with acute or convalescent COVID-19.

This clone was picked up a small number of times. The chain employs TRBV7-9 and TRBJ2-1; maybe TRBD1 (6 bases). V lost 5 bases to trimming and J lost 5 bases, with 16 bases between them. This CDR3 contains 15 residues. In germline, CDR1 is SEHNR, CDR2 FQNEAQ (reference sequence). The CDR3 spells CASSRYGDTHNEQFF. The CDR3 nucleotides are TGTGCCAGCAGCCGATATGGGGACACTCACAATGAGCAGTTCTTC. Combining the CDR3 with reference TRBV7-9 and TRBJ2-1 gives the whole variable domain DTGVSQNPRHKITKRGQNVTFRCDPISEHNRLYWYRQTLGQGPEFLTYFQNEAQLEKSRLLSDRFSAERPKGSFSTLEIQRTEQGDSAMYLCASSRYGDTHNEQFFGPGTRLTVL.

The chain employs TRBV19 and TRBJ2-7; D perhaps matches TRBD1 (5 bases). V was shortened by 6 bases and J by 3 bases, with 18 bases between the two germline ends. The germline V gene has CDR1 LNHDA and CDR2 SQIVND (reference sequence). CDR3 length: 15 amino acids. CDR3 loop: CASSPSRDRGYEQYF. For the CDR3, the DNA is TGTGCCAGTAGCCCCTCAAGGGATAGGGGCTACGAGCAGTACTTC.

The chain couples TRBV28 to TRBJ1-2; D ambiguous. Germline CDR1 MDHEN, CDR2 SYDVKM. The length of the CDR3 is 15 residues. Trimming removed 5 bases from V and 2 bases from J, with 15 bases in between. CDR3 sequence (DNA): TGTGCCAGCAGTGTCGCGGGGTTCCAGAACTATGGCTACACCTTC. Translation gives CASSVAGFQNYGYTF.

The chain combines TRBV10-3 with TRBJ1-4; TRBD1 agrees at 7 bases. Germline V gives CDR1 ENHRY, CDR2 SYGVKD. The ends lost 7 bases at V and 4 bases at J; junction bases unmatched: 6. The CDR3 is 14 amino acids. The CDR3 reads CAINAGGINEKLFF. The CDR3 DNA follows: TGTGCCATCAATGCAGGGGGAATTAATGAAAAACTGTTTTTT.

The chain combines TRBV28 with TRBJ1-1; tentatively, D is TRBD1 (5 bases). Germline CDR1 is MDHEN and CDR2 is SYDVKM. The CDR3 totals 14 residues. Trimming left V 7 bases short and J 10 bases short, with 22 bases between. The CDR3 loop is CASTQGGSGTGAFF. The DNA of the CDR3 is TGTGCCAGCACCCAGGGCGGTAGCGGAACCGGAGCTTTCTTT.

The chain couples TRBV7-2 to TRBJ2-7; 7 bases are shared with TRBD1. The trim removed 1 base at V and 3 bases at J, leaving 3 bases unmatched. Germline V gene sequence: CDR1 SGHTA, CDR2 FQGNSA. This CDR3 spans 14 amino acids. The CDR3 region has the DNA TGTGCCAGCAGCTTAGGAAGGGGGCACTACGAGCAGTACTTC. It yields the protein CASSLGRGHYEQYF.

The V gene is TRBV9, the J gene TRBJ1-1; TRBD1 matches 7 bases. Trimming at V came to 0 bases and at J to 7 bases, leaving 15 bases not matched to a gene. The CDR3 has 17 residues. Germline V gene lookup returns CDR1 SGDLS and CDR2 YYNGEE. CDR3 loop: CASSVEPGTAGTHEAFF. For the CDR3, the DNA is TGTGCCAGCAGCGTAGAACCTGGGACAGCCGGAACGCATGAAGCTTTCTTT.

This clone came up once. The chain combines TRBV28 with TRBJ1-6; TRBD1 matches 9 bases. The trim removed 6 bases at V and 10 bases at J, leaving 7 bases unmatched. CDR1 is MDHEN and CDR2 is SYDVKM in the germline V gene. The CDR3 is 14 amino acids. The CDR3 spells CASSRDRESSPLHF. In nucleotides, the CDR3 is TGTGCCAGCAGCCGGGACAGGGAGTCATCACCCCTCCACTTT.

The V call is TRBV14, the J call TRBJ1-1, with a possible D match to TRBD1 (5 bases). Germline lookup yields CDR1 SGHDN and CDR2 FVKESK. Trimming took 1 base from V and 4 from J, leaving 13 bases between them. The CDR3 spans 15 residues. DNA of the CDR3: TGTGCCAGCAGCCAAGGAGTGGTGGGGGGCACTGAAGCTTTCTTT. Translating gives CASSQGVVGGTEAFF.

The chain uses TRBV27 and TRBJ2-3; a weak D match, TRBD2 (6 bases). V gave up 5 bases and J gave up 1 base, with 10 bases separating them. Germline-derived CDR1 and CDR2 are MNHEY and SMNVEV (reference sequence). CDR3 length: 14 residues. The CDR3 reads CASSEWGGTDTQYF. The DNA for the CDR3 is TGTGCCAGCAGTGAGTGGGGGGGCACAGATACGCAGTATTTT.

The chain uses TRBV5-3 and TRBJ1-1, with D hard to call. TRBV5-3 is an ORF, with its function uncertain. V was clipped by 0 bases and J by 7 bases, with 13 bases between them. The CDR3 runs to 14 residues. CDR3 protein: CARSLGRERFEAFF. The CDR3 DNA reads TGTGCCAGAAGCTTGGGAAGGGAGCGTTTTGAAGCTTTCTTT.

This clone appeared once. The chain joins TRBV7-8 to TRBJ1-3; D is ambiguous. The V and J ends lost 5 bases and 0 bases respectively, with 17 bases between them. Germline V gene lookup returns CDR1 SGHVS and CDR2 FQNEAQ. The CDR3 totals 17 residues. As DNA, the CDR3 is TGTGCCAGCAGCCGCCGCCGGGATTCAGGCTCTGGAAACACCATATATTTT. Its translation: CASSRRRDSGSGNTIYF.

This clone came up once. This chain uses TRBV28 with TRBJ1-1, with a tentative D call TRBD1 (5 bases). Germline V lookup: CDR1 MDHEN, CDR2 SYDVKM. This CDR3 has 13 amino acids. Trimming shortened V by 2 bases and J by 5 bases, and 9 bases separated the two germline ends. In nucleotides, the CDR3 is TGTGCCAGCAGTTTAGGGGCTGATACTGAAGCTTTCTTT. Translating it yields CASSLGADTEAFF. Full variable domain (missing parts from reference TRBV28 and TRBJ1-1): DVKVTQSSRYLVKRTGEKVFLECVQDMDHENMFWYRQDPGLGLRLIYFSYDVKMKEKGDIPEGYSVSREKKERFSLILESASTNQTSMYLCASSLGADTEAFFGQGTRLTVV.